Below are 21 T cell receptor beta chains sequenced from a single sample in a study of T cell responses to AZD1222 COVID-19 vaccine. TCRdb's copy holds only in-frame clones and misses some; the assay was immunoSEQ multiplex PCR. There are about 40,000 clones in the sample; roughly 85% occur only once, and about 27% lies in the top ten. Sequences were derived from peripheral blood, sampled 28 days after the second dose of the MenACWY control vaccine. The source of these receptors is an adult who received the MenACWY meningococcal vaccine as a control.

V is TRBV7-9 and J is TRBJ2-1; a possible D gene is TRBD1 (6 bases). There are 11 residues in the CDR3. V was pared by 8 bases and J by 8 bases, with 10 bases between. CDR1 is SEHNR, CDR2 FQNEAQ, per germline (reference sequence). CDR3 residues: CASHPGDEQFF. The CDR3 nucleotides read TGTGCCAGCCACCCAGGGGATGAGCAGTTCTTC.

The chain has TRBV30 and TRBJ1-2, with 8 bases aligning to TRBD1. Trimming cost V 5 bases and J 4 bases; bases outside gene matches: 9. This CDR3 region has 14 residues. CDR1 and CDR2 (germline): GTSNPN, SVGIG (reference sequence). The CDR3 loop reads CAWVSRGLVYGYTF. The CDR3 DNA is TGTGCCTGGGTCAGCAGGGGGCTAGTCTATGGCTACACCTTC. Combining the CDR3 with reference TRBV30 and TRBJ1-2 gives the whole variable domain SQTIHQWPATLVQPVGSPLSLECTVEGTSNPNLYWYRQAAGRGLQLLFYSVGIGQISSEVPQNLSASRPQDRQFILSSKKLLLSDSGFYLCAWVSRGLVYGYTFGSGTRLTVV.

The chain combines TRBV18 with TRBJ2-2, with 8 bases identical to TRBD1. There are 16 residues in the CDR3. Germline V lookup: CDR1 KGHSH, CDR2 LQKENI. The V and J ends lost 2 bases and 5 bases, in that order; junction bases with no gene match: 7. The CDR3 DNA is TGTGCCAGCTCACCATCAGGGGGCGAAGGAACCGGGGAGCTGTTTTTT. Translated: CASSPSGGEGTGELFF.

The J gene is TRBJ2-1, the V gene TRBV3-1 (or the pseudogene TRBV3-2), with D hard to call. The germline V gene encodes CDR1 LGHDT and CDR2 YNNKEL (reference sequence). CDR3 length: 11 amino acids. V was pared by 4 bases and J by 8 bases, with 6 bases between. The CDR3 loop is CASSRGYEQFF. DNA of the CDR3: TGTGCCAGCAGCCGAGGCTATGAGCAGTTCTTC.

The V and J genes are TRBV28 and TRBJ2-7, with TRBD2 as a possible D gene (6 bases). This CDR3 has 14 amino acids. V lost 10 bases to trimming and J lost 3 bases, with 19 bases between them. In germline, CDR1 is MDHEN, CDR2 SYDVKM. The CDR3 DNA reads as TGTGCCACCCTTGCGGGGCAGGGACTCTACGAGCAGTACTTC. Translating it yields CATLAGQGLYEQYF.

This CDR3 reads CASSPRGGSLGEQYF. The CDR3 nucleotides read TGTGCCAGCTCACCTAGGGGCGGGAGTCTCGGCGAGCAGTACTTC. The chain recombines TRBV18 with TRBJ2-7; 7 bases agree with TRBD2. CDR1 and CDR2 (germline): KGHSH, LQKENI. The CDR3 sequence is 15 residues long. V gave up 3 bases and J gave up 6 bases; unmatched junction bases: 11. Looking up the rest from reference TRBV18 and TRBJ2-7 gives the full variable domain: NAGVMQNPRHLVRRRGQEARLRCSPMKGHSHVYWYRQLPEEGLKFMVYLQKENIIDESGMPKERFSAEFPKEGPSILRIQQVVRGDSAAYFCASSPRGGSLGEQYFGPGTRLTVT.

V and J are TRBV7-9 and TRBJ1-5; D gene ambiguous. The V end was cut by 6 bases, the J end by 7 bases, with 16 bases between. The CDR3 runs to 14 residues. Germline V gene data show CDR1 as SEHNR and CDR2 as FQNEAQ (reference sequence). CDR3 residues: CASSLDPPGQPQHF. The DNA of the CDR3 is TGTGCCAGCAGTCTTGACCCTCCGGGGCAGCCCCAGCATTTT.

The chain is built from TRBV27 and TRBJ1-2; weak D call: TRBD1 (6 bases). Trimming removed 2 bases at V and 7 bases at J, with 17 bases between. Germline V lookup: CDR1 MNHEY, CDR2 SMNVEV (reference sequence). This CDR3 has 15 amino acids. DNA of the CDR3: TGTGCCAGCAGTTTACGTCTGGGGGCGGGGTTTGGCTACACCTTC. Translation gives CASSLRLGAGFGYTF.

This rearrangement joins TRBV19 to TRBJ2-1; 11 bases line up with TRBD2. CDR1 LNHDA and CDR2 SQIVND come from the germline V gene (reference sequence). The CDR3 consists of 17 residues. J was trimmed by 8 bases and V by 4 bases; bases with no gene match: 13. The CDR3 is CASSKSILAGAGDEQFF. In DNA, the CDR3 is TGTGCCAGTAGTAAATCAATACTAGCGGGAGCTGGAGATGAGCAGTTCTTC.

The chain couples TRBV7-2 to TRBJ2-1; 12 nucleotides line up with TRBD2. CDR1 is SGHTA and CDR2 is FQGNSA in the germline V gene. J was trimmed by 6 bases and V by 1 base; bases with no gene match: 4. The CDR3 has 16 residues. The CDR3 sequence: CASSLGRLAGANEQFF. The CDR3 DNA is TGTGCCAGCAGCTTAGGAAGACTAGCGGGAGCCAATGAGCAGTTCTTC.

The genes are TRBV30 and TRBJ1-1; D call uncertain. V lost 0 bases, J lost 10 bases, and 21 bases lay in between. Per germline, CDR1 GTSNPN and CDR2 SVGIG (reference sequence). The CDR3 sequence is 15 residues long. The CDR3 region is CAWSVALAGGLGAFF. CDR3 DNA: TGTGCCTGGAGTGTAGCCCTGGCAGGCGGTCTAGGAGCTTTCTTT. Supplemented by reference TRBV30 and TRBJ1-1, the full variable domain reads SQTIHQWPATLVQPVGSPLSLECTVEGTSNPNLYWYRQAAGRGLQLLFYSVGIGQISSEVPQNLSASRPQDRQFILSSKKLLLSDSGFYLCAWSVALAGGLGAFFGQGTRLTVV.

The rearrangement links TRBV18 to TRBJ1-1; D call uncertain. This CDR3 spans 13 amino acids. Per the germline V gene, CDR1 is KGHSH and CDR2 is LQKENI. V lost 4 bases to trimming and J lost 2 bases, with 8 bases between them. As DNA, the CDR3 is TGTGCCAGCTCACTTTCCACAAACACTGAAGCTTTCTTT. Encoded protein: CASSLSTNTEAFF.

CDR3 region: CASTLLSRTDTQYF. CDR3 DNA: TGTGCCAGCACCCTTTTGTCACGAACAGATACGCAGTATTTT. The V gene is TRBV7-9, the J gene TRBJ2-3; D unclear. V gave up 7 bases and J gave up 3 bases, with 14 bases separating them. CDR3 length: 14 amino acids. Germline V CDR1 and CDR2: SEHNR, FQNEAQ (reference sequence).

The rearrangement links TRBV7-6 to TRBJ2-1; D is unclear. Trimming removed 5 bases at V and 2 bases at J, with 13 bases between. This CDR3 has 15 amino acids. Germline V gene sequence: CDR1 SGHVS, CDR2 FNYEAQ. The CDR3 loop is CASSNTKSAYNEQFF. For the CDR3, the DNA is TGTGCCAGCAGCAATACTAAATCCGCCTACAATGAGCAGTTCTTC.

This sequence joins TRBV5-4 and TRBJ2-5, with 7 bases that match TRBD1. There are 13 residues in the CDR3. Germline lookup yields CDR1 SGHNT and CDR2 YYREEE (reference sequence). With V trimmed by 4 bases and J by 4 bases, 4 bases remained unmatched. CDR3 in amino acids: CASSPDRVETQYF. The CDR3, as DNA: TGTGCCAGCAGCCCAGACAGGGTAGAGACCCAGTACTTC.

The CDR3 sequence is CASSPIQRYQPQHF. CDR3 DNA sequence: TGTGCCAGCAGCCCCATACAGAGATATCAGCCCCAGCATTTT. The chain uses TRBV6-6 and TRBJ1-5; D gene ambiguous. From germline, CDR1 is MNHNY and CDR2 SVGAGI (reference sequence). This CDR3 has 14 residues. V lost 6 bases and J lost 5, with 14 bases in between.

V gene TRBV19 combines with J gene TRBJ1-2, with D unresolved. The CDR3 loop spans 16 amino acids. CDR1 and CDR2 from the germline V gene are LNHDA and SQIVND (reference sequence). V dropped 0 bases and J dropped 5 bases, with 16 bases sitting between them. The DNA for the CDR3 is TGTGCCAGTAGTATAGATTCGGGGTTCCGCGGTTATGGCTACACCTTC. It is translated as CASSIDSGFRGYGYTF.

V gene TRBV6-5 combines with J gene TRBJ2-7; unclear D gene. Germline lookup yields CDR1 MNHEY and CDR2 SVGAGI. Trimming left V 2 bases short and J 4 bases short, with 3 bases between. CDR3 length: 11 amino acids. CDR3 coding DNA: TGTGCCAGCAGTTACATGTACGAGCAGTACTTC. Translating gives CASSYMYEQYF.

Here the CDR3 DNA reads TGCAGCGTTGAGGGCACGGACGTTCTCGAGCAGTACTTC. Encoded protein: CSVEGTDVLEQYF. The chain uses TRBV29-1 and TRBJ2-7; D call uncertain. CDR1 is SQVTM and CDR2 is ANQGSEA in the germline V gene. V lost 3 bases, J lost 6 bases, and 15 bases lay in between. CDR3 length: 13 residues.

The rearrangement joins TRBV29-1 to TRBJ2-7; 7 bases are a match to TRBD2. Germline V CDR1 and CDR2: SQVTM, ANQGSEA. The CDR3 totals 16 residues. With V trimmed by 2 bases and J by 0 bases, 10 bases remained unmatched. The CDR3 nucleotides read TGCAGCGTTGAACTACAGACTAGCCTTAGCTCCTACGAGCAGTACTTC. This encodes CSVELQTSLSSYEQYF.

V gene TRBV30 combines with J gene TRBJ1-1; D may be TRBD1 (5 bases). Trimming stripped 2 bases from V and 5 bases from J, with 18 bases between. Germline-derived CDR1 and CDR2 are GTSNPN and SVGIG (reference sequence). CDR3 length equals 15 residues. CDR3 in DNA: TGTGCCTGGAGTCCCCCCCTCATAGACAGTACTGAAGCTTTCTTT. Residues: CAWSPPLIDSTEAFF.